Sequencing of this TCR beta chain was carried out in a study of cytomegalovirus exposure and HLA in healthy donors. Findings and caveats of the study: HLA-A and HLA-B allele assignments for most subjects were reportedly predicted accurately using TCR beta sequences.

Turning to this clone: Its antigen remains unidentified.

Looked up from germline, CDR1 is SNHLY and CDR2 is FYNNEI. V was clipped by 6 bases and J by 7 bases, with 21 bases between them. The CDR3 is 15 residues long. The study ran its PCR with 60 Vbeta and 13 Jbeta primers. Generated by immunoSEQ multiplex PCR, the TCRdb table keeps only in-frame clones and is missing some. The sample consists of 110,000 to 150,000 clones, about three quarters of them appearing once. The TCR was taken from a man aged 18 to 29 in good health and CMV-seronegative. The source material was PBMCs. The rearrangement uses TRBV2 and TRBJ1-1; no clear D gene. CDR3 protein: CASSPSYSKHFEAFF. In nucleotides, the CDR3 is TGTGCCAGCAGCCCCAGCTACAGTAAACATTTTGAAGCTTTCTTT.